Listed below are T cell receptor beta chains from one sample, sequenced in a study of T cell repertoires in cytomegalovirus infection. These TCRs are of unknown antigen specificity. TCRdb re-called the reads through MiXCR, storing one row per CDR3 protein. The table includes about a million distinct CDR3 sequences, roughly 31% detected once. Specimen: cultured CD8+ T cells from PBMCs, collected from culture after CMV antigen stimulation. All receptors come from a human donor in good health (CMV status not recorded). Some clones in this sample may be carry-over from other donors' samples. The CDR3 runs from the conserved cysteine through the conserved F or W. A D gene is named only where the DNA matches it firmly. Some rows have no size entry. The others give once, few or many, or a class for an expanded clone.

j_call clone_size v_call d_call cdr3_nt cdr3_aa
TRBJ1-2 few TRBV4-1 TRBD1 TGCGCCAGCAGCCCCCACGAGAGACAGGGGAATGGCTACACCTTC CASSPHERQGNGYTF
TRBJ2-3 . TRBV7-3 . TGTGCCAGCATCCAGTGGGGCAGCCCCACAGATACGCAGTATTTT CASIQWGSPTDTQYF
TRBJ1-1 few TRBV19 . TGTGCCAGTACAGGGTCGGCGAACACTGAAGCTTTCTTT CASTGSANTEAFF
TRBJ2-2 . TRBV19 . TGTGCCAGTAGCACAGGGTACCCCGGGGAGCTGTTTTTT CASSTGYPGELFF
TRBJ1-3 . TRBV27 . TGTGCCAGCAGCCAATTTCTTGGTGGAAACACCATATATTTT CASSQFLGGNTIYF
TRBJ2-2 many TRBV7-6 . TGTGCCAGCAGCTACAGGACCGGGGAGCTGTTTTTT CASSYRTGELFF
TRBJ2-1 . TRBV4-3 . TGCGCCAGCACAAAATATGCAGGGCTTTACAATGAGCAGTTCTTC CASTKYAGLYNEQFF
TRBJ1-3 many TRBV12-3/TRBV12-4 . TGTGCCAGCAGTTTAGTTGGAAACACCATATATTTT CASSLVGNTIYF
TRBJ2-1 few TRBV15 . TGTGCCACCAGCAGAAACAATGAGCAGTTCTTC CATSRNNEQFF
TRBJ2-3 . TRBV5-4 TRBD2 TGTGCCAGCAGCTTAGGGACTACTGTCACAGATACGCAGTATTTT CASSLGTTVTDTQYF
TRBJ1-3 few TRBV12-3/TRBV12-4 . TGTGCCAGCACCTTGGTCCACTACTCTGGAAACACCATATATTTT CASTLVHYSGNTIYF
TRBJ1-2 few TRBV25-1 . TGTGCCAGCAGTGGAATGCTGCAGGGAGAGGTTAACTATGGCTACACCTTC CASSGMLQGEVNYGYTF
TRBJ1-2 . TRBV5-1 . TGCGCCAGCTCTACAGAGAACTATGGCTACACCTTC CASSTENYGYTF
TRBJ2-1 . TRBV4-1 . TGCGCCACCCAGGGAGAGCTGAGTCTCCAGTTCTTC CATQGELSLQFF
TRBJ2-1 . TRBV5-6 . TGTGCCAGCAGGGGCGGCCCTGAGCAGTTCTTC CASRGGPEQFF
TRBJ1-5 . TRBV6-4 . TGTGCCAGCAGTGACTCTGGAGGGGGGGGCCAGCAGCCCCAGCATTTT CASSDSGGGGQQPQHF
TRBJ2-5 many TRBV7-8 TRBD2 TGTGCCAGCAGCTTCTGGGGGGGTTACCAAGAGACCCAGTACTTC CASSFWGGYQETQYF
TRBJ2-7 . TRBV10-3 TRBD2 TGTGCCATCAGTGAGTCCAAGGGACTAGCCAGTTACGAGCAGTACTTC CAISESKGLASYEQYF
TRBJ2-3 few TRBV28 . TGTGCCAGCAGTTTATCTTCCGTCACAGATACGCAGTATTTT CASSLSSVTDTQYF
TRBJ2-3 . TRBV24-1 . TGTGCCACCAGTGATGTAGGGGGGCACCGAGATACGCAGTATTTT CATSDVGGHRDTQYF
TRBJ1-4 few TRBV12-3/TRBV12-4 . TGTGCCAGCAGTTTCTGGGCGGAAACAACTAATGAAAAACTGTTTTTT CASSFWAETTNEKLFF
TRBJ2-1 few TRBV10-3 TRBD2 TGTGCCATCAGTGAGTCAGGGGTAGCGGGGACGGAGGACAATGAGCAGTTCTTC CAISESGVAGTEDNEQFF
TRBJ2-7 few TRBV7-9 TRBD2 TGTGCCAGCAGCTTAGCAAAGCGGGGACCTCCCTACGAGCAGTACTTC CASSLAKRGPPYEQYF
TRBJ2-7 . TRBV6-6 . TGTGCCAGCAGCCACCGACCCAACGAGCAGTACTTC CASSHRPNEQYF
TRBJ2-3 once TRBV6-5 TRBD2 TGTGCCAGCAGTTATTCCGGGGGGTCTACCACAGATACGCAGTATTTT CASSYSGGSTTDTQYF
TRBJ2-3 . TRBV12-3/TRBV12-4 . TGTGCCAGCAGTTTTGGGGCCGCCAGGGATACGCAGTATTTT CASSFGAARDTQYF
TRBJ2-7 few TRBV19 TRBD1 TGTGCCAGTAGTAGCGCCGGGACAGGGCTATCCTACGAGCAGTACTTC CASSSAGTGLSYEQYF
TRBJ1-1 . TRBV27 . TGTGCCAGCTCCACGCGACCGGGTCCCGGGAAAGCTTTCTTT CASSTRPGPGKAFF
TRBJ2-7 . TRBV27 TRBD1 TGTGCCAGCAGTTTATTGGGACAGCTGATAACCTACGAGCAGTACTTC CASSLLGQLITYEQYF
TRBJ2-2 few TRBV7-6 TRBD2 TGTGCCAGCAGCTTAGAAGCGGGGGTAGTCTCCGGGGAGCTGTTTTTT CASSLEAGVVSGELFF
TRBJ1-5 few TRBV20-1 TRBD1 TGCAGTGCTAGGCCTGGGACAGGGGGAGTCCCACCTAGCAATCAGCCCCAGCATTTT CSARPGTGGVPPSNQPQHF
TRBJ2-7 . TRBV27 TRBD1 TGTGCCAGCAGTTGGACAGGGGGCTCCTACGAGCAGTACTTC CASSWTGGSYEQYF
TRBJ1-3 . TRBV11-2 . TGTGCCAGCAGCCTACGAAGGCCCTACTCTGGAAACACCATATATTTT CASSLRRPYSGNTIYF
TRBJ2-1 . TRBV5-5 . TGTGCCAGCAGCTTGGACAGGATTTCCAATGAGCAGTTCTTC CASSLDRISNEQFF
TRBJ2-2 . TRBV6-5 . TGTGCCAGCAGTCCGCCGGCCGGAGGGGAGCTGTTTTTT CASSPPAGGELFF
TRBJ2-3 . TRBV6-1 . TGTGCCAGCAGTCCACCGGCCGTGGTGGCAGATACGCAGTATTTT CASSPPAVVADTQYF